This TCR beta chain is from a study of beta chain features in type 1 diabetes. Overall study findings and caveats: Significant though moderate, a shortening of TCRB CDR3s appeared in all four CD4+ subsets of Type 1 diabetes patients.

Isolated RNA was reverse transcribed in full, so expressed TCRB transcripts were sequenced. Sequencing used immunoSEQ multiplex PCR; TCRdb keeps in-frame clones, though not all of them. The repertoire holds about 150,000 clones, with 7.8% as singletons. V was shortened by 4 bases and J by 9 bases, with 13 bases between the two germline ends. This CDR3 spans 13 amino acids. Per germline, CDR1 SGHTA and CDR2 FQGTGA. Points on this clone: Its antigen is currently unknown.

This chain connects TRBV7-3 to TRBJ2-1; a possible D gene is TRBD2 (5 bases). The TCR originated in a woman in her thirties or forties with type 1 diabetes. The specimen was central memory CD4+ T cells from blood. The CDR3, as DNA: TGTGCCAGCAGCTCCTACACCGCGGGTGAGCAGTTCTTC. It translates to CASSSYTAGEQFF.